This T cell receptor beta chain derives from a study of T cell responses to AZD1222 COVID-19 vaccine. Overall study results and limits: None of the repertoires were sampled until the peak T cell response had passed.

Sequencing was performed with immunoSEQ multiplex PCR; in TCRdb, only in-frame clones are kept and a portion is missing. The sample contains roughly 180,000 clones, about 90% of which appear only once. V was clipped by 2 bases and J by 4 bases, with 9 bases between them. CDR1 is MNHEY, CDR2 SVGEGT, per germline. The CDR3 has 13 amino acids. Points on this clone: What it binds is unknown.

Sequences were derived from peripheral blood, sampled on day 0 of AZD1222 vaccination. The sequence derives from an adult in good health. This chain uses TRBV6-2 or TRBV6-3 with TRBJ2-7; D remains ambiguous. In nucleotides, the CDR3 is TGTGCCAGCAGTTACAGGCCTATTTACGAGCAGTACTTC. Its protein is CASSYRPIYEQYF.